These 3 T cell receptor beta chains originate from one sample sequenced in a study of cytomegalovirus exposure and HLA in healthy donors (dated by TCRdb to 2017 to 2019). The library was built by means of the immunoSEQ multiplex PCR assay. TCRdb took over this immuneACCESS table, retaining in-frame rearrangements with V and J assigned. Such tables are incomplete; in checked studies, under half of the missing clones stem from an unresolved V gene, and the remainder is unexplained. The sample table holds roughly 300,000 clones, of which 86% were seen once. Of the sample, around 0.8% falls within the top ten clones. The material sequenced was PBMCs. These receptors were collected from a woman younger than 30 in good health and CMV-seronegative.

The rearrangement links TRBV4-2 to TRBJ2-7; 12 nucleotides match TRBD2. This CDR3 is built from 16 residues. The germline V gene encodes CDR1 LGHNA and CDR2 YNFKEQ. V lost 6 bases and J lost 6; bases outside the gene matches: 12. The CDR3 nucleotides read TGTGCCAGCAGTCCGAGTACGACTAGCGGGAGTCCCGAGCAGTACTTC. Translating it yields CASSPSTTSGSPEQYF.

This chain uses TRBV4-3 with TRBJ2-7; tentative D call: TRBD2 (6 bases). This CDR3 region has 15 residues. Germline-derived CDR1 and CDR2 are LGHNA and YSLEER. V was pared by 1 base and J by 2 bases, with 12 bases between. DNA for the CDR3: TGCGCCAGCAGCCAAGGAAGTGGGGGGACCTACGAGCAGTACTTC. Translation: CASSQGSGGTYEQYF.

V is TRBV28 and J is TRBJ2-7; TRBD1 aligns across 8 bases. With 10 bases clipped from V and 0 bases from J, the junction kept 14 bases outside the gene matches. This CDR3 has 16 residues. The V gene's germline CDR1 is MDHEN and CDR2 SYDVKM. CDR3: CAISPSRGLSSYEQYF. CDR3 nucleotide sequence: TGTGCCATCTCCCCATCCAGGGGGCTCTCCTCCTACGAGCAGTACTTC.